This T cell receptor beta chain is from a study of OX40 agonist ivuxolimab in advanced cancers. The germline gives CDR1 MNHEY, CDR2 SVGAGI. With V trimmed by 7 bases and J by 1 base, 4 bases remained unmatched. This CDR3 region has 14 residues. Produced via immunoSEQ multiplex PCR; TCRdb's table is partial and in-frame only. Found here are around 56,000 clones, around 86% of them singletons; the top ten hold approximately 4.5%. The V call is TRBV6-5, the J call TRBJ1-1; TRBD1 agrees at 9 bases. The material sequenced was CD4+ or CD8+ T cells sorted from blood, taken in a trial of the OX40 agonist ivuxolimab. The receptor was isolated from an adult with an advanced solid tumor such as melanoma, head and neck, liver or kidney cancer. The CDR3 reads CASTKQGANTEAFF. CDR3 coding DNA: TGTGCCAGCACCAAACAGGGGGCGAACACTGAAGCTTTCTTT.